This T cell receptor (beta chain) was captured by sequencing in a study of T cell responses to AZD1222 COVID-19 vaccine. Here immunoSEQ multiplex PCR was the method, and the copy in TCRdb shows in-frame clones only, minus some. The repertoire has about 140,000 clones, roughly nine tenths of them found once; the top ten carry approximately 1.3%. Overall study findings and caveats: There were mostly white British donors and more females than males, and clonal diversity was possibly underestimated.

The table lists this clone with a count of one. Antigen unknown. V trimming: 3 bases; J trimming: 7 bases; junction bases outside the gene matches: 11. This CDR3 spans 17 amino acids. The germline V gene has CDR1 SGHDT and CDR2 YYEEEE. The sequences come from peripheral blood, collected 28 days after the second AZD1222 dose. The chain recombines TRBV5-6 with TRBJ1-6; 9 nucleotides align to TRBD1. This receptor was identified in an adult who received the AZD1222 COVID-19 vaccine. In nucleotides, the CDR3 is TGTGCCAGCAGCTCGGGGACAGGGACCAGTCGGAATTCACCCCTCCACTTT. Translating it yields CASSSGTGTSRNSPLHF.